These T cell receptor beta chains were read from a single sample in a study of blood T cells in healthy people across ages. TCRdb re-derived calls from the 5' RACE reads in MiXCR, one entry per CDR3 protein. The sample lists about 1.5 million distinct CDR3 sequences, approximately 39% occurring once. The sample consisted of blood. All receptors derive from a woman younger than 35 in good health. Both conserved end residues are part of each CDR3. D genes are given only for firm matches. Size values are once, few and many counts, or a class for expanded clones, and some rows have none.

v_call	clone_size	cdr3_length	j_call	d_call	cdr3_aa	cdr3_nt
TRBV5-4	few	15	TRBJ1-2	TRBD1	CASSPWTGLGYGYTF	TGTGCCAGCAGCCCCTGGACAGGGTTAGGCTATGGCTACACCTTC
TRBV7-2	.	15	TRBJ2-7	.	CASSLGAGLGREQYF	TGTGCCAGCAGCTTAGGGGCTGGTTTGGGTCGCGAGCAGTACTTC
TRBV27	.	13	TRBJ2-7	.	CASSRSWADEQYF	TGTGCCAGCAGTCGATCTTGGGCGGACGAGCAGTACTTC
TRBV12-3/TRBV12-4	few	16	TRBJ1-2	TRBD1	CASSPTGTGANYGYTF	TGTGCCAGCAGTCCTACCGGGACAGGAGCTAACTATGGCTACACCTTC
TRBV12-3/TRBV12-4	.	14	TRBJ2-3	TRBD2	CASSTSGRIDTQYF	TGTGCCAGCAGTACTAGCGGGAGAATTGATACGCAGTATTTT
TRBV7-9	.	12	TRBJ2-3	.	CASSSTSSVQYF	TGTGCCAGCAGTTCGACTTCGAGTGTGCAGTATTTT
TRBV5-1	few	13	TRBJ1-2	.	CASRTGSNYGYTF	TGCGCCAGCAGAACAGGGAGTAACTATGGCTACACCTTC
TRBV6-2/TRBV6-3	.	16	TRBJ1-5	.	CASSLPGAGFNQPQHF	TGTGCCAGCAGTCTCCCCGGGGCAGGGTTCAATCAGCCCCAGCATTTT
TRBV19	.	16	TRBJ1-1	.	CASSIGGRYSDTEAFF	TGTGCCAGTAGTATAGGAGGACGATATTCGGACACTGAAGCTTTCTTT
TRBV29-1	.	14	TRBJ2-1	TRBD1	CSVELPGGYNEQFF	TGCAGCGTTGAACTCCCAGGGGGCTACAATGAGCAGTTCTTC
TRBV7-9	.	14	TRBJ2-5	TRBD2	CASSQTSGPNEQYF	TGTGCCAGCAGTCAAACTAGCGGGCCCAATGAGCAGTACTTC
TRBV12-3/TRBV12-4	few	16	TRBJ1-5	.	CASTPSLRAGNQPQHF	TGTGCCAGCACCCCCTCGCTCCGAGCGGGCAATCAGCCCCAGCATTTT
TRBV5-1	.	14	TRBJ2-3	.	CASIQDTSGDTQYF	TGCGCCAGCATCCAGGACACCTCAGGAGATACGCAGTATTTT
TRBV6-1	.	14	TRBJ2-7	TRBD1	CASSVGQGEHEQYF	TGTGCCAGCAGTGTTGGACAGGGGGAACACGAGCAGTACTTC
TRBV2	.	13	TRBJ2-2	.	CASRDLRNGELFF	TGTGCCAGCAGGGACCTCCGGAACGGGGAGCTGTTTTTT
TRBV3-1	.	15	TRBJ2-7	.	CASSQWRASSYEQYF	TGTGCCAGCAGCCAGTGGAGGGCGAGCTCCTACGAGCAGTACTTC
TRBV7-9	.	16	TRBJ1-4	.	CASSFSRVASNEKLFF	TGTGCCAGCAGCTTCTCCAGGGTGGCTTCTAATGAAAAACTGTTTTTT
TRBV20-1	.	16	TRBJ2-3	.	CSARFLRGASTDTQYF	TGCAGTGCTAGGTTCCTTCGGGGGGCTAGCACAGATACGCAGTATTTT
TRBV7-8	.	14	TRBJ2-1	.	CASSGPAGHNEQFF	TGTGCCAGCAGCGGACCCGCGGGACACAATGAGCAGTTCTTC
TRBV7-2	few	13	TRBJ1-5	.	CASSLTLLRPQHF	TGTGCCAGCAGCTTAACACTCCTTCGACCCCAGCATTTT
TRBV7-2	once	12	TRBJ2-7	.	CASSPKNYEQYF	TGTGCCAGCAGCCCCAAAAACTACGAGCAGTACTTC
TRBV12-3/TRBV12-4	.	14	TRBJ2-2	.	CASSLAPYTGELFF	TGTGCCAGCAGTTTAGCTCCATACACCGGGGAGCTGTTTTTT
TRBV4-3	.	14	TRBJ2-3	.	CASSRETAAGTQYF	TGCGCCAGCAGCCGGGAAACAGCTGCAGGTACGCAGTATTTT
TRBV6-2/TRBV6-3	.	14	TRBJ1-1	.	CASSETATNTEAFF	TGTGCCAGCAGTGAGACAGCAACGAACACTGAAGCTTTCTTT
TRBV9	once	13	TRBJ1-1	.	CASSGGLVTEAFF	TGTGCCAGCAGCGGCGGGTTGGTCACTGAAGCTTTCTTT
TRBV7-2	.	15	TRBJ2-3	.	CASSFSGESTDTQYF	TGTGCCAGCAGCTTTTCAGGGGAGAGCACAGATACGCAGTATTTT
TRBV20-1	many	15	TRBJ1-5	TRBD1	CSARDKETGGQPQHF	TGCAGTGCTAGAGATAAAGAGACAGGGGGCCAGCCCCAGCATTTT
TRBV29-1	many	13	TRBJ2-7	.	CSVARTIAYEQYF	TGCAGCGTCGCAAGGACTATCGCCTACGAGCAGTACTTC
TRBV6-5	.	17	TRBJ2-1	TRBD2	CASSALAGGFQGNEQFF	TGTGCCAGCAGTGCCCTAGCGGGGGGCTTCCAAGGCAATGAGCAGTTCTTC
TRBV29-1	many	16	TRBJ2-1	TRBD2	CSAAVTSGTGYNEQFF	TGCAGCGCTGCCGTCACTAGCGGGACTGGGTACAATGAGCAGTTCTTC
TRBV4-3	.	16	TRBJ2-3	.	CASSQVRPGSTDTQYF	TGCGCCAGCAGCCAAGTAAGACCTGGTTCGACAGATACGCAGTATTTT
TRBV3-1	.	19	TRBJ2-1	TRBD2	CAGSQAARLAGGAYNEQFF	TGTGCCGGCAGCCAAGCGGCGAGACTAGCGGGGGGCGCCTACAATGAGCAGTTCTTC
TRBV12-3/TRBV12-4	many	12	TRBJ1-5	.	CASSFIGQPQHF	TGTGCCAGCAGTTTCATAGGTCAGCCCCAGCATTTT
TRBV6-5	.	14	TRBJ1-1	.	CASSVGLANTEAFF	TGTGCCAGCAGCGTTGGGTTGGCGAACACTGAAGCTTTCTTT
TRBV7-2	once	17	TRBJ2-3	.	CASSSPDMRGGTDTRYF	TGTGCCAGCAGCTCTCCGGATATGAGGGGGGGCACAGATACGCGGTATTTT
TRBV20-1	few	16	TRBJ2-5	TRBD2	CSARDVTGGFQETQYF	TGCAGTGCTAGAGATGTTACGGGAGGGTTTCAAGAGACCCAGTACTTC
TRBV6-2/TRBV6-3	.	15	TRBJ2-7	TRBD1	CASTSGGTGSYEQYF	TGTGCCAGCACCTCAGGAGGGACAGGGAGCTACGAGCAGTACTTC
TRBV3-1	.	12	TRBJ2-4	.	CASSQVSDIQYF	TGTGCCAGCAGCCAAGTATCGGACATTCAGTACTTC
TRBV20-1	.	11	TRBJ2-5	.	CSATRDNEQYF	TGCAGTGCTACAAGGGACAATGAGCAGTACTTC
TRBV27	.	12	TRBJ1-1	.	CASQGSNTEAFF	TGTGCCAGTCAGGGGAGTAACACTGAAGCTTTCTTT
TRBV4-1	few	16	TRBJ2-1	TRBD2	CASSQTTSGIYNEQFF	TGCGCCAGCAGCCAGACGACTAGCGGGATATACAATGAGCAGTTCTTC
TRBV10-1	.	16	TRBJ2-7	TRBD2	CASSTGTSGKGYEQYF	TGCGCCAGCAGTACCGGGACTAGCGGGAAGGGCTACGAGCAGTACTTC
TRBV6-2/TRBV6-3	.	12	TRBJ2-5	.	CASKGSEETQYF	TGTGCCAGCAAGGGTTCGGAGGAGACCCAGTACTTC